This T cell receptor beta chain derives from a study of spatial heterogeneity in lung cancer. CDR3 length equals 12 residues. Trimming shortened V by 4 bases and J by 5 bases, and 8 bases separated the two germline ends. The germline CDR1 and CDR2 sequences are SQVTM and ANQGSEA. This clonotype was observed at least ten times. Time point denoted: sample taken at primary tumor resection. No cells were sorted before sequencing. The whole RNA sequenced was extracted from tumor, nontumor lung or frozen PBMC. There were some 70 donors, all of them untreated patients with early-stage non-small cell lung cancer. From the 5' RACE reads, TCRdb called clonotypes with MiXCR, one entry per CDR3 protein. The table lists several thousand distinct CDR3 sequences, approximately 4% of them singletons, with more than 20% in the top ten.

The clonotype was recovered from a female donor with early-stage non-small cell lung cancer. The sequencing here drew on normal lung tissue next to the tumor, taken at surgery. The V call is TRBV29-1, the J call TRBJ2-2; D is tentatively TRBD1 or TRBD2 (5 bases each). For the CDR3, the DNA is TGCAGCGTTGGATGGGGGACCGGGGAGCTGTTTTTT. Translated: CSVGWGTGELFF.